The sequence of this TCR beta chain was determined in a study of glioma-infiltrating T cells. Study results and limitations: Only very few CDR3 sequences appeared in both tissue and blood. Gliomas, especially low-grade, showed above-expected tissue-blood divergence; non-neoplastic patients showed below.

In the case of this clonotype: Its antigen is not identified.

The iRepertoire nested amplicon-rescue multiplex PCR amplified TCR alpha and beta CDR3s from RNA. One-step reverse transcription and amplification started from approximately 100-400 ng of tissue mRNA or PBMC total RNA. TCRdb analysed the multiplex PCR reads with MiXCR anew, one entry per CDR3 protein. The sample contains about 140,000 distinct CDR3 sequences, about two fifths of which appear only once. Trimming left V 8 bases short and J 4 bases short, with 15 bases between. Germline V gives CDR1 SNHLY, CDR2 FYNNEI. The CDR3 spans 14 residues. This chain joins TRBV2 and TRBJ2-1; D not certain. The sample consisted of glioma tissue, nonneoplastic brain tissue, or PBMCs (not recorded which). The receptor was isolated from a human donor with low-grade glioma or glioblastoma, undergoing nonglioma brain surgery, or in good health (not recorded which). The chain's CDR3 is CASLKDSGYNEQFF. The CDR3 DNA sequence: TGTGCCAGCCTAAAAGATTCGGGTTACAATGAGCAGTTCTTC.